A single sample is the source of the 18 T cell receptor beta chains below, sequenced in a study of blood T cell repertoires in COVID-19. Sequencing was performed with immunoSEQ multiplex PCR; in TCRdb, only in-frame clones are kept and a portion is missing. The sample includes under 150,000 clones, about 87% of them seen just once. Specimen: peripheral blood. The receptors stem from a human donor in a cohort sampled during active COVID-19.

The rearrangement links TRBV11-2 to TRBJ1-2; 8 positions agree with TRBD1. V lost 4 bases to trimming and J lost 6 bases; unmatched junction nucleotides: 10. There are 15 residues in the CDR3. CDR1 SGHAT and CDR2 FQNNGV come from the germline V gene. The CDR3 DNA reads as TGTGCCAGCAGCTCTGACCTCGGACAGGGAAATGGCTACACCTTC. This codes for CASSSDLGQGNGYTF.

The chain carries TRBV7-6 and TRBJ2-7; D might be TRBD2 (6 bases). There are 15 residues in the CDR3. Germline V lookup: CDR1 SGHVS, CDR2 FNYEAQ. V was shortened by 3 bases and J by 2 bases, with 14 bases between the two germline ends. CDR3 amino acids: CASSFNGEVPYEQYF. The CDR3 nucleotides read TGTGCCAGCAGCTTCAACGGGGAGGTCCCCTACGAGCAGTACTTC.

V usage is TRBV5-1 and J usage is TRBJ2-3; D perhaps matches TRBD2 (6 bases). From germline, CDR1 is SGHRS and CDR2 YFSETQ. The CDR3 loop spans 13 amino acids. The V and J ends lost 4 bases and 5 bases respectively, with 11 bases between them. The CDR3 DNA sequence: TGCGCCAGCAGCCCGGACTACCTAGATACGCAGTATTTT. Translated, it gives CASSPDYLDTQYF.

V gene TRBV7-9 combines with J gene TRBJ1-3; TRBD1 aligns across 7 bases. Unmatched junction bases numbered 6, after V lost 6 bases and J lost 4 bases. The CDR3 runs 14 residues. Germline V CDR1 and CDR2: SEHNR, FQNEAQ (reference sequence). The CDR3 region has the DNA TGTGCCAGCAGTTACGACAGGGCCGGAAACACCATATATTTT. It yields the protein CASSYDRAGNTIYF.

The table lists this clone with many counts. The chain employs TRBV4-1 and TRBJ2-7; a weak D match, TRBD1 (7 bases). The germline CDR1 and CDR2 sequences are MGHRA and YSYEKL. The CDR3 is made up of 17 amino acids. V lost 0 bases, J lost 1 base, and 16 bases lay in between. This CDR3 is CASSQDWRGHQSYEQYF. CDR3 in DNA: TGCGCCAGCAGCCAAGATTGGAGGGGGCACCAGTCCTACGAGCAGTACTTC.

This clone came up once. The V gene is TRBV25-1, the J gene TRBJ1-2; a possible D gene is TRBD1 (6 bases). The germline CDR1 and CDR2 sequences are MGHDK and SYGVNS. V shed 2 bases and J shed 5 bases, with 9 bases lying between them. The CDR3 covers 13 residues. CDR3 protein: CASSEGQIYGYTF. The CDR3 nucleotides read TGTGCCAGCAGTGAAGGACAGATTTATGGCTACACCTTC.

The chain uses TRBV9 and TRBJ2-7; D possibly corresponds to TRBD1 (5 bases). V lost 0 bases and J lost 4, with 14 bases in between. There are 15 residues in the CDR3. The germline gives CDR1 SGDLS, CDR2 YYNGEE. CDR3 amino acids: CASSVDPDTNYEQYF. The CDR3 bases are TGTGCCAGCAGCGTAGACCCGGACACTAATTACGAGCAGTACTTC.

This chain uses TRBV4-1 with TRBJ2-5; D is unresolved. CDR1 and CDR2 (germline): MGHRA, YSYEKL. Trimming left V 1 base short and J 4 bases short, with 4 bases between. The CDR3 is made up of 12 amino acids. CDR3 region: CASSQAGETQYF. CDR3 in DNA: TGCGCCAGCAGCCAAGCGGGAGAGACCCAGTACTTC.

The chain recombines TRBV5-4 with TRBJ1-2; 7 positions match TRBD1. Germline V gene lookup returns CDR1 SGHNT and CDR2 YYREEE (reference sequence). The CDR3 sequence is 14 residues long. Germline trimming cut 7 bases from V and 1 base from J; bases unmatched to any gene: 7. The CDR3 DNA sequence: TGTGCCAGCTCGCAGACAGGGCTTAACTATGGCTACACCTTC. This codes for CASSQTGLNYGYTF.

The chain carries TRBV5-4 and TRBJ2-7, with D tentatively TRBD1 (5 bases). With 4 bases removed from V and 3 bases from J, the gap between germline ends came to 17 bases. This CDR3 has 15 amino acids. In germline, CDR1 is SGHNT, CDR2 YYREEE (reference sequence). The CDR3 DNA is TGTGCCAGCAGCCTGAGGCAGGGCGGTGTCTACGAGCAGTACTTC. It specifies CASSLRQGGVYEQYF. Full variable domain (remainder filled in from reference TRBV5-4 and TRBJ2-7): ETGVTQSPTHLIKTRGQQVTLRCSSQSGHNTVSWYQQALGQGPQFIFQYYREEENGRGNFPPRFSGLQFPNYSSELNVNALELDDSALYLCASSLRQGGVYEQYFGPGTRLTVT.

The chain employs TRBV5-1 and TRBJ1-3; possible D gene TRBD1, 6 bases. This CDR3 contains 19 residues. V gave up 7 bases and J gave up 0 bases, with 26 bases separating them. Germline V lookup: CDR1 SGHRS, CDR2 YFSETQ. The CDR3 reads CASLPLGGEAHLSGNTIYF. The CDR3 nucleotides read TGCGCCAGCCTACCCCTAGGGGGGGAGGCCCATCTCTCTGGAAACACCATATATTTT.

A single count supports this clone. The rearrangement links TRBV7-2 to TRBJ2-7, with D maybe TRBD2 (6 bases). V was trimmed by 3 bases and J by 0 bases, leaving 12 bases between them. Germline-derived CDR1 and CDR2 are SGHTA and FQGNSA. The CDR3 extends over 15 amino acids. Written as DNA, the CDR3 is TGTGCCAGCAGCTTGAACGGGGGTGGCTCCTACGAGCAGTACTTC. Protein product: CASSLNGGGSYEQYF.

This chain links TRBV3-1 (or the pseudogene TRBV3-2) with TRBJ1-5; no firm D call. The germline gives CDR1 LGHDT, CDR2 YNNKEL (reference sequence). CDR3 length equals 12 residues. The V gene lost 4 bases and the J gene lost 7 bases, with 8 bases spanning the gap. The CDR3 is CASSRGGQPQHF. The CDR3 DNA reads as TGTGCCAGCAGCCGAGGAGGGCAGCCCCAGCATTTT.

The chain carries TRBV25-1 and TRBJ2-5; D is uncertain. The CDR3 is 11 residues long. V gave up 7 bases and J gave up 5 bases, with 8 bases separating them. CDR1 and CDR2 from the germline V gene are MGHDK and SYGVNS. In nucleotides, the CDR3 is TGTGCCAGCACCGATCGGGAGACCCAGTACTTC. Residues: CASTDRETQYF.

The CDR3 loop is CASSSGQLYNSPLHF. The CDR3 DNA sequence: TGTGCCAGCAGTTCGGGACAGCTTTATAATTCACCCCTCCACTTT. The chain employs TRBV6-5 and TRBJ1-6; TRBD1 aligns across 7 bases. Trimming removed 4 bases from V and 4 bases from J; junction bases left unmatched: 4. CDR1 MNHEY and CDR2 SVGAGI come from the germline V gene. This CDR3 comprises 15 residues.

The chain has TRBV6-5 and TRBJ2-5; tentatively, D is TRBD2 (7 bases). This CDR3 spans 16 amino acids. V was cut by 0 bases and J by 2 bases, with 13 bases left in between. The germline CDR1 and CDR2 sequences are MNHEY and SVGAGI. In nucleotides, the CDR3 is TGTGCCAGCAGTTACTCGTTAGGGAGGGGGCAAGAGACCCAGTACTTC. Protein product: CASSYSLGRGQETQYF.

The chain employs TRBV5-6 and TRBJ2-2; no reliable D call. The CDR3 has 11 residues. In germline, CDR1 is SGHDT, CDR2 YYEEEE. The V end was cut by 4 bases, the J end by 7 bases, with 5 bases between. The CDR3 sequence is CASSRVGELFF. CDR3 nucleotide sequence: TGTGCCAGCAGCCGGGTCGGGGAGCTGTTTTTT.

The chain joins TRBV5-1 to TRBJ2-7; TRBD1 might be the D (6 bases). Germline values: CDR1 SGHRS, CDR2 YFSETQ. The CDR3 sequence is 15 residues long. The ends were cut back, 2 bases at V and 6 bases at J, with 18 bases in the middle. The CDR3 reads CASSLAWQGRGEQYF. CDR3 DNA: TGCGCCAGCAGCTTAGCCTGGCAGGGGCGAGGCGAGCAGTACTTC.